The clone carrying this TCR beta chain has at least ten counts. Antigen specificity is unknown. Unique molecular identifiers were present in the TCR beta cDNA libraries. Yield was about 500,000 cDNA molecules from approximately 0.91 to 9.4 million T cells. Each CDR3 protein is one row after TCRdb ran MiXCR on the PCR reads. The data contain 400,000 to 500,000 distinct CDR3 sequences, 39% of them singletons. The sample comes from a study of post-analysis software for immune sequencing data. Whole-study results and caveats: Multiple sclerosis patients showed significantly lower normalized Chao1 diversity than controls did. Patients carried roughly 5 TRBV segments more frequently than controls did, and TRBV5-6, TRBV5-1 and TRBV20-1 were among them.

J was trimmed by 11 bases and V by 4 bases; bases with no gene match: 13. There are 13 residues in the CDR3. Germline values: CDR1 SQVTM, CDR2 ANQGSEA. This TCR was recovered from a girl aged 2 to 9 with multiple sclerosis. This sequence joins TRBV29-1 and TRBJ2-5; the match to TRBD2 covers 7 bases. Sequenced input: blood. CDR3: CSVARSGVDEQYF. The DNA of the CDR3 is TGCAGCGTTGCACGGAGCGGGGTTGATGAGCAGTACTTC. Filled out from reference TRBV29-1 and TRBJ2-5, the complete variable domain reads SAVISQKPSRDICQRGTSLTIQCQVDSQVTMMFWYRQQPGQSLTLIATANQGSEATYESGFVIDKFPISRPNLTFSTLTVSNMSPEDSSIYLCSVARSGVDEQYFGPGTRLLVL.